These T cell receptor beta chains were read from a single sample in a study of T cell changes during pregnancy in multiple sclerosis. The repertoire was sequenced with immunoSEQ multiplex PCR; TCRdb's copy has only in-frame clones and lacks some. This sample has roughly 40,000 clones, with about 91% found just once. This specimen consisted of CD4+ T cells from peripheral blood mononuclear cells, obtained before pregnancy. All receptors come from a female donor with multiple sclerosis, enrolled in a pregnancy study. The CDR3 runs from the conserved cysteine through the conserved F or W. Fields, in order: V gene, D gene, J gene, clone size, CDR3 length, CDR3 protein, CDR3 DNA. The D gene is left open where the match is weak. Where a row states a size, it is once, few, many or the class of an expanded clone; other rows omit it.

v_call: TRBV10-3
d_call: TRBD1
j_call: TRBJ1-2
clone_size: once
cdr3_length: 13
cdr3_aa: CAISPDRVRGYTF
cdr3_nt: TGTGCCATCAGCCCCGACAGGGTTCGGGGCTACACCTTC

v_call: TRBV25-1
d_call: TRBD1
j_call: TRBJ1-3
clone_size: -
cdr3_length: 14
cdr3_aa: CASSETGAGNTIYF
cdr3_nt: TGTGCCAGCAGCGAGACAGGGGCCGGAAACACCATATATTTT

v_call: TRBV5-6
d_call: TRBD1
j_call: TRBJ1-5
clone_size: -
cdr3_length: 15
cdr3_aa: CASSLGTGLNQPQHF
cdr3_nt: TGTGCCAGCAGCTTGGGGACAGGGTTGAATCAGCCCCAGCATTTT

v_call: TRBV5-6
d_call: -
j_call: TRBJ2-6
clone_size: -
cdr3_length: 16
cdr3_aa: CASSEGTGSGANVLTF
cdr3_nt: TGTGCCAGCAGCGAGGGCACGGGTTCTGGGGCCAACGTCCTGACTTTC

v_call: TRBV7-2
d_call: -
j_call: TRBJ1-5
clone_size: -
cdr3_length: 16
cdr3_aa: CASSLGQFYSNQPQHF
cdr3_nt: TGTGCCAGCAGCTTAGGACAGTTCTATAGCAATCAGCCCCAGCATTTT

v_call: TRBV19
d_call: TRBD1
j_call: TRBJ1-2
clone_size: -
cdr3_length: 14
cdr3_aa: CASSPGTARYGYTF
cdr3_nt: TGTGCCAGTAGTCCTGGGACAGCACGTTATGGCTACACCTTC

v_call: TRBV7-9
d_call: -
j_call: TRBJ2-2
clone_size: -
cdr3_length: 15
cdr3_aa: CASSLRGIITGELFF
cdr3_nt: TGTGCCAGCAGCCTCAGGGGTATAATCACCGGGGAGCTGTTTTTT

v_call: TRBV5-6
d_call: -
j_call: TRBJ1-1
clone_size: -
cdr3_length: 11
cdr3_aa: CASSFGFEAFF
cdr3_nt: TGTGCCAGCAGTTTCGGGTTTGAAGCTTTCTTT

v_call: TRBV30
d_call: -
j_call: TRBJ2-1
clone_size: -
cdr3_length: 9
cdr3_aa: CAYGDEQFF
cdr3_nt: TGTGCCTACGGGGATGAGCAGTTCTTC

v_call: TRBV5-5
d_call: -
j_call: TRBJ2-7
clone_size: -
cdr3_length: 12
cdr3_aa: CASSLQQAGQYF
cdr3_nt: TGTGCCAGCAGCTTGCAACAGGCCGGGCAGTACTTC

v_call: TRBV19
d_call: TRBD1
j_call: TRBJ1-1
clone_size: -
cdr3_length: 16
cdr3_aa: CASSRGPGQGNTEAFF
cdr3_nt: TGTGCCAGTAGTCGCGGCCCGGGACAGGGGAACACTGAAGCTTTCTTT

v_call: TRBV5-6
d_call: -
j_call: TRBJ1-2
clone_size: few
cdr3_length: 13
cdr3_aa: CASSLPNSGGYTF
cdr3_nt: TGTGCCAGCAGCTTGCCAAACAGCGGGGGCTACACCTTC

v_call: TRBV6-1
d_call: -
j_call: TRBJ2-5
clone_size: -
cdr3_length: 12
cdr3_aa: CASSEGRETQYF
cdr3_nt: TGTGCCAGCAGTGAAGGGCGGGAGACCCAGTACTTC

v_call: TRBV4-3
d_call: -
j_call: TRBJ2-2
clone_size: -
cdr3_length: 16
cdr3_aa: CASSHGTGANTGELFF
cdr3_nt: TGCGCCAGCAGCCATGGGACGGGGGCGAACACCGGGGAGCTGTTTTTT

v_call: TRBV14
d_call: -
j_call: TRBJ2-2
clone_size: -
cdr3_length: 20
cdr3_aa: CASSQLISGVGGQNTGELFF
cdr3_nt: TGTGCCAGCAGCCAACTAATCTCTGGAGTGGGGGGTCAGAACACCGGGGAGCTGTTTTTT

v_call: TRBV19
d_call: TRBD2
j_call: TRBJ2-3
clone_size: -
cdr3_length: 14
cdr3_aa: CASKVAGFTDTQYF
cdr3_nt: TGTGCCAGTAAGGTAGCGGGGTTCACAGATACGCAGTATTTT

v_call: TRBV11-3
d_call: TRBD1
j_call: TRBJ2-3
clone_size: -
cdr3_length: 14
cdr3_aa: CASGSGTGADTQYF
cdr3_nt: TGTGCCAGCGGATCCGGGACAGGGGCAGATACGCAGTATTTT

v_call: TRBV30
d_call: TRBD2
j_call: TRBJ2-3
clone_size: -
cdr3_length: 14
cdr3_aa: CAWEASGGTDTQYF
cdr3_nt: TGTGCCTGGGAGGCTAGCGGGGGCACAGATACGCAGTATTTT

v_call: TRBV5-1
d_call: TRBD2
j_call: TRBJ2-3
clone_size: -
cdr3_length: 14
cdr3_aa: CASSWGLLTDTQYF
cdr3_nt: TGCGCCAGCAGCTGGGGACTACTCACAGATACGCAGTATTTT

v_call: TRBV7-2
d_call: -
j_call: TRBJ1-2
clone_size: -
cdr3_length: 13
cdr3_aa: CASSGDRSGGYTF
cdr3_nt: TGTGCCAGCAGCGGAGACAGGTCCGGTGGCTACACCTTC

v_call: TRBV5-1
d_call: -
j_call: TRBJ1-5
clone_size: -
cdr3_length: 15
cdr3_aa: CASSLGRVSNQPQHF
cdr3_nt: TGCGCCAGCAGCTTGGGCAGGGTTAGCAATCAGCCCCAGCATTTT

v_call: TRBV9
d_call: TRBD1
j_call: TRBJ2-7
clone_size: -
cdr3_length: 15
cdr3_aa: CASSAGQGYSDEQYF
cdr3_nt: TGTGCCAGCAGCGCCGGACAGGGCTATTCGGACGAGCAGTACTTC

v_call: TRBV5-4
d_call: TRBD2
j_call: TRBJ2-3
clone_size: -
cdr3_length: 15
cdr3_aa: CASSHPRGGTDTQYF
cdr3_nt: TGTGCCAGCAGCCACCCCCGGGGGGGCACAGATACGCAGTATTTT

v_call: TRBV18
d_call: -
j_call: TRBJ1-1
clone_size: -
cdr3_length: 13
cdr3_aa: CASSAEGVTKAFF
cdr3_nt: TGTGCCAGCTCCGCCGAGGGGGTTACTAAAGCTTTCTTT

v_call: TRBV11-2
d_call: -
j_call: TRBJ2-3
clone_size: -
cdr3_length: 18
cdr3_aa: CASSPRQGVGTSTDTQYF
cdr3_nt: TGTGCCAGCAGCCCGAGACAGGGTGTGGGGACTAGCACAGATACGCAGTATTTT

v_call: TRBV7-2
d_call: TRBD2
j_call: TRBJ2-7
clone_size: -
cdr3_length: 15
cdr3_aa: CASRRLAGVPSKQYF
cdr3_nt: TGTGCCAGCAGGCGACTAGCGGGGGTGCCCTCAAAGCAGTACTTC

v_call: TRBV5-1
d_call: TRBD1
j_call: TRBJ1-4
clone_size: -
cdr3_length: 17
cdr3_aa: CASSPRRGTGDYEKLFF
cdr3_nt: TGCGCCAGCAGCCCTCGACGAGGGACAGGGGACTATGAAAAACTGTTTTTT

v_call: TRBV27
d_call: TRBD2
j_call: TRBJ2-7
clone_size: -
cdr3_length: 16
cdr3_aa: CASGLAGGLPSYEQYF
cdr3_nt: TGTGCCAGCGGACTAGCGGGGGGACTACCATCCTACGAGCAGTACTTC

v_call: TRBV5-1
d_call: TRBD1
j_call: TRBJ2-1
clone_size: -
cdr3_length: 15
cdr3_aa: CASSLGQGDYNEQFF
cdr3_nt: TGCGCCAGCAGCTTAGGACAGGGAGACTACAATGAGCAGTTCTTC

v_call: TRBV10-3
d_call: -
j_call: TRBJ2-1
clone_size: -
cdr3_length: 13
cdr3_aa: CAIRGTLADEQFF
cdr3_nt: TGTGCCATCAGGGGGACATTGGCGGATGAGCAGTTCTTC

v_call: TRBV18
d_call: -
j_call: TRBJ1-2
clone_size: -
cdr3_length: 16
cdr3_aa: CASSPQGAGQVYGYTF
cdr3_nt: TGTGCCAGCTCACCACAAGGGGCAGGGCAAGTATATGGCTACACCTTC

v_call: TRBV6-1
d_call: -
j_call: TRBJ1-4
clone_size: -
cdr3_length: 13
cdr3_aa: CASSGGGTISLFF
cdr3_nt: TGTGCCAGCAGTGGGGGGGGCACAATATCACTGTTTTTT

v_call: TRBV5-4
d_call: -
j_call: TRBJ2-2
clone_size: -
cdr3_length: 16
cdr3_aa: CASSLEGAGPTGELFF
cdr3_nt: TGTGCCAGCAGCTTGGAGGGGGCGGGGCCCACCGGGGAGCTGTTTTTT

v_call: TRBV7-9
d_call: -
j_call: TRBJ1-2
clone_size: -
cdr3_length: 13
cdr3_aa: CASSFGRADGYTF
cdr3_nt: TGTGCCAGCAGCTTTGGCAGGGCCGATGGCTACACCTTC

v_call: TRBV6-6
d_call: -
j_call: TRBJ2-2
clone_size: -
cdr3_length: 13
cdr3_aa: CASKPANTGELFF
cdr3_nt: TGTGCCAGCAAACCAGCGAACACCGGGGAGCTGTTTTTT

v_call: TRBV29-1
d_call: TRBD1
j_call: TRBJ1-4
clone_size: -
cdr3_length: 14
cdr3_aa: CSVSGQGRFGKLFF
cdr3_nt: TGCAGCGTCTCGGGACAGGGGAGGTTCGGAAAACTGTTTTTT

v_call: TRBV11-3
d_call: TRBD1
j_call: TRBJ2-7
clone_size: -
cdr3_length: 12
cdr3_aa: CASSKGQDEQYF
cdr3_nt: TGTGCCAGCAGCAAAGGACAGGACGAGCAGTACTTC

v_call: TRBV11-2
d_call: TRBD1
j_call: TRBJ1-6
clone_size: few
cdr3_length: 17
cdr3_aa: CASSPITGAFYNSPLHF
cdr3_nt: TGTGCCAGCAGCCCCATAACAGGGGCCTTCTATAATTCACCCCTCCACTTT

v_call: TRBV19
d_call: TRBD1
j_call: TRBJ1-2
clone_size: -
cdr3_length: 16
cdr3_aa: CASSPLGTGSDYGYTF
cdr3_nt: TGTGCCAGTAGTCCATTGGGGACAGGGTCGGACTATGGCTACACCTTC

v_call: TRBV28
d_call: TRBD2
j_call: TRBJ2-1
clone_size: -
cdr3_length: 16
cdr3_aa: CASSLNLAGGYNEQFF
cdr3_nt: TGTGCCAGCAGTTTAAATCTAGCGGGGGGGTACAATGAGCAGTTCTTC

v_call: TRBV7-9
d_call: -
j_call: TRBJ1-3
clone_size: -
cdr3_length: 15
cdr3_aa: CASSFGLGSGNTIYF
cdr3_nt: TGTGCCAGCAGCTTTGGACTTGGTTCTGGAAACACCATATATTTT

v_call: TRBV11-3
d_call: -
j_call: TRBJ2-7
clone_size: -
cdr3_length: 15
cdr3_aa: CASSLGQGLDYEQYF
cdr3_nt: TGTGCCAGCAGCTTAGGGCAGGGTCTGGACTACGAGCAGTACTTC

v_call: TRBV27
d_call: -
j_call: TRBJ1-2
clone_size: -
cdr3_length: 16
cdr3_aa: CASSLRGPVGGFGYTF
cdr3_nt: TGTGCCAGCAGTTTAAGGGGTCCGGTGGGGGGTTTTGGCTACACCTTC

v_call: TRBV5-1
d_call: TRBD1
j_call: TRBJ2-1
clone_size: -
cdr3_length: 16
cdr3_aa: CASSLALGDRWSEQFF
cdr3_nt: TGCGCCAGCAGCTTGGCCTTGGGGGACAGGTGGAGTGAGCAGTTCTTC

v_call: TRBV19
d_call: TRBD1
j_call: TRBJ1-2
clone_size: -
cdr3_length: 15
cdr3_aa: CASAPGGGGNYGYTF
cdr3_nt: TGTGCCAGCGCACCAGGAGGGGGCGGAAACTATGGCTACACCTTC

v_call: TRBV5-4
d_call: -
j_call: TRBJ1-1
clone_size: -
cdr3_length: 15
cdr3_aa: CASSLGRPSGAEAFF
cdr3_nt: TGTGCCAGCAGCTTGGGACGACCGTCAGGGGCTGAAGCTTTCTTT

v_call: TRBV9
d_call: -
j_call: TRBJ2-5
clone_size: -
cdr3_length: 13
cdr3_aa: CASSVGGGETQYF
cdr3_nt: TGTGCCAGCAGCGTAGGGGGGGGCGAGACCCAGTACTTC

v_call: TRBV10-3
d_call: TRBD1
j_call: TRBJ1-3
clone_size: -
cdr3_length: 14
cdr3_aa: CAIKRDSSGNTIYF
cdr3_nt: TGTGCCATCAAGAGGGACAGCTCTGGAAACACCATATATTTT

v_call: TRBV7-2
d_call: TRBD2
j_call: TRBJ2-1
clone_size: -
cdr3_length: 15
cdr3_aa: CASSFTGGDLNEQFF
cdr3_nt: TGTGCCAGCAGCTTTACCGGGGGGGACCTCAATGAGCAGTTCTTC